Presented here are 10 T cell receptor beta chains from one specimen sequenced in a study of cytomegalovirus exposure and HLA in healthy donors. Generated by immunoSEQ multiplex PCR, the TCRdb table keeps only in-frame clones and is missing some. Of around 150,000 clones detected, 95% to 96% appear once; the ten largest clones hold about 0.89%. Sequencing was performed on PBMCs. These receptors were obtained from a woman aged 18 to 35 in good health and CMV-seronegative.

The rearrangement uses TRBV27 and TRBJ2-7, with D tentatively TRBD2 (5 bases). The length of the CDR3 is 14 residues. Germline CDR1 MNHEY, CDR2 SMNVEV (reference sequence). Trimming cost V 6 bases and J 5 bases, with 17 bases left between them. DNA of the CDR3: TGTGCCAGCAGGTCGGGGAGCGGCTGGCACGAGCAGTACTTC. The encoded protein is CASRSGSGWHEQYF.

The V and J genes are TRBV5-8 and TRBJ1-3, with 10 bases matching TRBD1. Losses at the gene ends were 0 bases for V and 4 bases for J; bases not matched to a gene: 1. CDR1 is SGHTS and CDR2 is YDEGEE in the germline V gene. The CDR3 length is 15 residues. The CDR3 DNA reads TGTGCCAGCAGCTTGGGACAGGGGGCAGGAAACACCATATATTTT. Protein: CASSLGQGAGNTIYF. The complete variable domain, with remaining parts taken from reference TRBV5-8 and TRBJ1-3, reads EAGVTQSPTHLIKTRGQQATLRCSPISGHTSVYWYQQALGLGLQFLLWYDEGEERNRGNFPPRFSGRQFPNYSSELNVNALELEDSALYLCASSLGQGAGNTIYFGEGSWLTVV.

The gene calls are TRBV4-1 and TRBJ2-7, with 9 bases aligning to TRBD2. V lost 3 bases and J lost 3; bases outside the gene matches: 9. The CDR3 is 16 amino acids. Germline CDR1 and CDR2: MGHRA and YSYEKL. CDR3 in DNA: TGCGCCAGCAGCCAGAGTCGGCCTAGCGGGGACTACGAGCAGTACTTC. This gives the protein CASSQSRPSGDYEQYF.

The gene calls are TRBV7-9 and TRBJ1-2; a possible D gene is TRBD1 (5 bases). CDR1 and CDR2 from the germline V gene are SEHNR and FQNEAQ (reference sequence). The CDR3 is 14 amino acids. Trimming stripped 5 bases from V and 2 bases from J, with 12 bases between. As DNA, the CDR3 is TGTGCCAGCAGCGTCTGGGGCGGCAACTATGGCTACACCTTC. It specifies CASSVWGGNYGYTF. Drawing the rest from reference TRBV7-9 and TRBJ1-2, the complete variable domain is DTGVSQNPRHKITKRGQNVTFRCDPISEHNRLYWYRQTLGQGPEFLTYFQNEAQLEKSRLLSDRFSAERPKGSFSTLEIQRTEQGDSAMYLCASSVWGGNYGYTFGSGTRLTVV.

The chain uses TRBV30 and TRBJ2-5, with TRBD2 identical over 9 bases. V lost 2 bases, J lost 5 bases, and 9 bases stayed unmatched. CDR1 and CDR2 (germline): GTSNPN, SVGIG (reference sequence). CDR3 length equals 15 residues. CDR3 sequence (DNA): TGTGCCTGGAGTCGGGGACTAGCTAGGGGTGAGACCCAGTACTTC. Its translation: CAWSRGLARGETQYF.

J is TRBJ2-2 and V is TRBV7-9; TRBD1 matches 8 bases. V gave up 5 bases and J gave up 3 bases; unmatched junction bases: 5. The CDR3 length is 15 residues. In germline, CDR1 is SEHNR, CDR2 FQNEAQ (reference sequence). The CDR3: CASSPGQGDTGELFF. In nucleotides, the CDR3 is TGTGCCAGCAGCCCCGGACAGGGAGACACCGGGGAGCTGTTTTTT.

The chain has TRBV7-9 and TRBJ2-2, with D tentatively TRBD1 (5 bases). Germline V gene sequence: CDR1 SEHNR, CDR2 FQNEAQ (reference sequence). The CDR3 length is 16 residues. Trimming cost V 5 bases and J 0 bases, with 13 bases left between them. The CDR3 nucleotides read TGTGCCAGCAGCCCCAGGGTAAACGCGAACACCGGGGAGCTGTTTTTT. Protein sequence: CASSPRVNANTGELFF.

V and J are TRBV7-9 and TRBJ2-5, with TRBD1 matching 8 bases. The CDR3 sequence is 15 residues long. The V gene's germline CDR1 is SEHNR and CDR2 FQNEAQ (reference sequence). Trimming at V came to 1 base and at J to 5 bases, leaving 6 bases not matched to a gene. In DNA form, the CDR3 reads TGTGCCAGCAGCTTAGGAACAGGGGGTGCGGAGACCCAGTACTTC. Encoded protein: CASSLGTGGAETQYF. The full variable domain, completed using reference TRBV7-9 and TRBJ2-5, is DTGVSQNPRHKITKRGQNVTFRCDPISEHNRLYWYRQTLGQGPEFLTYFQNEAQLEKSRLLSDRFSAERPKGSFSTLEIQRTEQGDSAMYLCASSLGTGGAETQYFGPGTRLLVL.

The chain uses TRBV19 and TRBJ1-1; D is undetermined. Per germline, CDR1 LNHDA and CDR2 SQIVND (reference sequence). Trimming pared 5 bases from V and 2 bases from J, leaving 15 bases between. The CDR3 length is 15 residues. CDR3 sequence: CASSWTLVGNTEAFF. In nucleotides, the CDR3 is TGTGCCAGTAGTTGGACTTTAGTGGGAAACACTGAAGCTTTCTTT. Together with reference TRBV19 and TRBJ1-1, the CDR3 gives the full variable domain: DGGITQSPKYLFRKEGQNVTLSCEQNLNHDAMYWYRQDPGQGLRLIYYSQIVNDFQKGDIAEGYSVSREKKESFPLTVTSAQKNPTAFYLCASSWTLVGNTEAFFGQGTRLTVV.

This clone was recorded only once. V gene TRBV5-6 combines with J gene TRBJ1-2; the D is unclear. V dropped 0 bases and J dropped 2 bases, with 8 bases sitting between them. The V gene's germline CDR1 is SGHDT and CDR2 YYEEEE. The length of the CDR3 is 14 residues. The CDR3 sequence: CASSLGSENYGYTF. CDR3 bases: TGTGCCAGCAGCTTGGGCAGCGAGAACTATGGCTACACCTTC.